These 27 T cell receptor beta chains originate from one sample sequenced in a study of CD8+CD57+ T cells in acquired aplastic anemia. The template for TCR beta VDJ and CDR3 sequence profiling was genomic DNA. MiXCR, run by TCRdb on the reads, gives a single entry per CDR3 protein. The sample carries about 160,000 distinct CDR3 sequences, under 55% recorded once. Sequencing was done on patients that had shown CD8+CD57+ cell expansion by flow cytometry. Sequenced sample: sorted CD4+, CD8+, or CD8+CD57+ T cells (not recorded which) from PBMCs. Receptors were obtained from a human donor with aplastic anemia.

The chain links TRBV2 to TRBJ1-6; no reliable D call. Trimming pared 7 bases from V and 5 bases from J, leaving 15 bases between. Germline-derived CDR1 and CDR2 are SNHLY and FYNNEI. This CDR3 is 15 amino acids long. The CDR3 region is CASNQRVRNNSPLHF. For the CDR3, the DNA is TGTGCCAGCAACCAAAGGGTCCGTAATAATTCACCCCTCCACTTT.

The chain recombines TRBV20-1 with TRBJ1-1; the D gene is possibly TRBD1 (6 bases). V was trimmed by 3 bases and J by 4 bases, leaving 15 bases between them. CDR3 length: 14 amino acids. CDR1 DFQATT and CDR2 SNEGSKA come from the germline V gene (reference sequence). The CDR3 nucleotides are TGCAGTGCTAGTCAGGGGTTTCGACGCACTGAAGCTTTCTTT. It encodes CSASQGFRRTEAFF.

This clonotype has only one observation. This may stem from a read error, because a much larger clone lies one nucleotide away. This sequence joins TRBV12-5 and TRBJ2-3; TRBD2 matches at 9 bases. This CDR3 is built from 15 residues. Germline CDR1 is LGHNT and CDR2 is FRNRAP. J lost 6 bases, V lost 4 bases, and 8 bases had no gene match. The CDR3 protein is CASGSRISGSDTQYF. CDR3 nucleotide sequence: TGTGCTAGTGGTTCTCGGATTAGCGGGAGTGATACGCAGTATTTT. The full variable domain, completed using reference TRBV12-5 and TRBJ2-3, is DARVTQTPRHKVTEMGQEVTMRCQPILGHNTVFWYRQTMMQGLELLAYFRNRAPLDDSGMPKDRFSAEMPDATLATLKIQPSEPRDSAVYFCASGSRISGSDTQYFGPGTRLTVL.

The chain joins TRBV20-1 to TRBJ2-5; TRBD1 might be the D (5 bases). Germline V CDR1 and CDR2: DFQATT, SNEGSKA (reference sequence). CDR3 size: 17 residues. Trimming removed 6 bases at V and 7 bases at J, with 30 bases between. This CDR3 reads CSAAVGGGFQGRMTQYF. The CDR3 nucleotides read TGCAGTGCCGCAGTGGGTGGTGGCTTTCAGGGTAGGATGACCCAGTACTTC.

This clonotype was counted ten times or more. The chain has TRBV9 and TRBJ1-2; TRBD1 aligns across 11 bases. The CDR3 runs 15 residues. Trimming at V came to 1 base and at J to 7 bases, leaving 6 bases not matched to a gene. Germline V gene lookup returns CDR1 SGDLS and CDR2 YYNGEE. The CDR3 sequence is CASSVRDRGSGGYTF. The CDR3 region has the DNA TGTGCCAGCAGCGTAAGGGACAGGGGGTCAGGTGGCTACACCTTC.

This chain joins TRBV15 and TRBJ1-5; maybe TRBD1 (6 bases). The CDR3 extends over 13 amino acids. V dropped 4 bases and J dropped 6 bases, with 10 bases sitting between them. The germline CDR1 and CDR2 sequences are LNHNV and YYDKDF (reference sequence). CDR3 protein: CATSTGVIQPQHF. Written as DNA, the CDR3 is TGTGCCACCAGCACAGGGGTAATTCAGCCCCAGCATTTT.

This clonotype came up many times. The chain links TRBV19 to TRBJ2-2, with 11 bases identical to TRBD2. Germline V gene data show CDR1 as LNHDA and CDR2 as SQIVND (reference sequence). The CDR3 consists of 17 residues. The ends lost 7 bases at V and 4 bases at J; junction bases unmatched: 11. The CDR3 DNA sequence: TGTGCCAGTAACAGAGGCCTAGCGGGAGGAGGCACCGGGGAGCTGTTTTTT. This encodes CASNRGLAGGGTGELFF.

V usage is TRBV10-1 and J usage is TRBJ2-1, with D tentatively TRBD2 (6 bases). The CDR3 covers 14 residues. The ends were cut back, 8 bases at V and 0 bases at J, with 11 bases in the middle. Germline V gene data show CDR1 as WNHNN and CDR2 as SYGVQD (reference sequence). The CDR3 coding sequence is TGCGCCAGCGGACGGGGGAGCTCCTACAATGAGCAGTTCTTC. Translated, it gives CASGRGSSYNEQFF.

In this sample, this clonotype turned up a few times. The CDR3 spells CASSQGFQGTRAREKLFF. The CDR3 DNA reads TGTGCCAGCAGCCAAGGGTTTCAGGGGACAAGAGCTCGAGAAAAACTGTTTTTT. The gene calls are TRBV6-1 and TRBJ1-4, with D possibly being TRBD1 (6 bases). The CDR3 spans 18 residues. The germline V gene encodes CDR1 MNHNS and CDR2 SASEGT. With 6 bases removed from V and 8 bases from J, the gap between germline ends came to 28 bases.

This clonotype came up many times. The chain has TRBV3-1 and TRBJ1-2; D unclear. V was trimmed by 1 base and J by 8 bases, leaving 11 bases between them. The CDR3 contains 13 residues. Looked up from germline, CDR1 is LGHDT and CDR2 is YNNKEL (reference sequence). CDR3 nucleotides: TGTGCCAGCAGCCAAGCCAGCGTTGGCGGCTACACCTTC. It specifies CASSQASVGGYTF.

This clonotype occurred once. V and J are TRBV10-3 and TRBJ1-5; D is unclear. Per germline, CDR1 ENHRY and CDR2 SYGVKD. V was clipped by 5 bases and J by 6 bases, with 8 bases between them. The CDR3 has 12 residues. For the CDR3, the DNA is TGTGCCATCAGTAGGGTGGCTCAGCCCCAGCATTTT. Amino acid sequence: CAISRVAQPQHF.

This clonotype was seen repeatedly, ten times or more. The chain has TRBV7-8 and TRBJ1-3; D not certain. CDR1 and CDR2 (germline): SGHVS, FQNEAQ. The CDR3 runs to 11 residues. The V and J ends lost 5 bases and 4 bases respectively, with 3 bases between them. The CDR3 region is CASSGGNTIYF. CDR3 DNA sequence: TGTGCCAGCAGCGGCGGAAACACCATATATTTT.

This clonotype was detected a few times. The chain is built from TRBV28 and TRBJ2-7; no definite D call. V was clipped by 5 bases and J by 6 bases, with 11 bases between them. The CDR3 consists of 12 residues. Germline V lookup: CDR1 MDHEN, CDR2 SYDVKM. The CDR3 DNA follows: TGTGCCAGCAGTGGTTTCGACTCCGAGCAGTACTTC. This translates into CASSGFDSEQYF.

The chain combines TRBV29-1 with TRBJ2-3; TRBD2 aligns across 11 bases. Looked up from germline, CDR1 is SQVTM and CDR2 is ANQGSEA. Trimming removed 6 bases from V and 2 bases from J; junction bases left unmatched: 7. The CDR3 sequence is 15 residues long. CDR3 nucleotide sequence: TGCAGCGTGGAGGGGACTAGCGGTAACACAGATACGCAGTATTTT. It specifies CSVEGTSGNTDTQYF.

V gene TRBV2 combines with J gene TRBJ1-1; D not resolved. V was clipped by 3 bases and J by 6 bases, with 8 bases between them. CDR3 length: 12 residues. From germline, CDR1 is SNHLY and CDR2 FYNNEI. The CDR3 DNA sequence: TGTGCCAGCAGTGACTTCGGGGCTGAAGCTTTCTTT. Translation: CASSDFGAEAFF.

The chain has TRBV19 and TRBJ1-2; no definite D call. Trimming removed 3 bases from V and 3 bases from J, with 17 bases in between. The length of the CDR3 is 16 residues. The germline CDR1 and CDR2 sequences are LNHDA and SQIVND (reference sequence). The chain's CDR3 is CASSIWTGRRDYGYTF. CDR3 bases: TGTGCCAGTAGTATTTGGACGGGCAGGAGAGACTATGGCTACACCTTC.

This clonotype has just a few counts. CDR3 sequence (DNA): TGTGCCACCAGATGGGGACCTAACTATGGCTACACCTTC. It yields the protein CATRWGPNYGYTF. This chain connects TRBV27 to TRBJ1-2; possibly TRBD1 for D (5 bases). With 10 bases removed from V and 0 bases from J, the gap between germline ends came to 12 bases. The germline CDR1 and CDR2 sequences are MNHEY and SMNVEV (reference sequence). There are 13 residues in the CDR3.

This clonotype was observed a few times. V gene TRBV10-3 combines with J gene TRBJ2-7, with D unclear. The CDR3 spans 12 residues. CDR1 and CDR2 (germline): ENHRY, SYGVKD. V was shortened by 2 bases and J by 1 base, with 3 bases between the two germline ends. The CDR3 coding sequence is TGTGCCATCAGTGAGATGTCCTACGAGCAGTACTTC. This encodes CAISEMSYEQYF.

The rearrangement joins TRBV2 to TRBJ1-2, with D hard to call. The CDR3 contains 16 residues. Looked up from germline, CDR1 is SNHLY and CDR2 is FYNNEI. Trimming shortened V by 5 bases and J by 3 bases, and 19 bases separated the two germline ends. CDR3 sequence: CASSTLEAGQYYGYTF. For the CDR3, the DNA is TGTGCCAGCAGTACTCTCGAGGCGGGCCAGTACTATGGCTACACCTTC.

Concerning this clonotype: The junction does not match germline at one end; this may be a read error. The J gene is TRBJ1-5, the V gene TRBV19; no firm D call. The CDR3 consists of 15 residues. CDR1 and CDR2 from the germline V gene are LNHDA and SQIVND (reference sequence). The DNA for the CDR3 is TGTGCCAGTAGGCCGGGCACACCCTACAATGAGCCCCAGCATTTT. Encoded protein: CASRPGTPYNEPQHF. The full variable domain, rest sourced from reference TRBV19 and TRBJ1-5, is DGGITQSPKYLFRKEGQNVTLSCEQNLNHDAMYWYRQDPGQGLRLIYYSQIVNDFQKGDIAEGYSVSREKKESFPLTVTSAQKNPTAFYLCASRPGTPYNEPQHFGDGTRLSIL.

CDR3 sequence reads: CASSRDPNQPQHF. CDR3 DNA sequence: TGTGCCAGTAGCCGGGATCCCAATCAGCCCCAGCATTTT. This chain uses TRBV19 with TRBJ1-5, with D uncertain. Deletions cut 6 bases from V and 3 bases from J, with 9 bases between. This CDR3 contains 13 residues. Germline CDR1 is LNHDA and CDR2 is SQIVND (reference sequence).

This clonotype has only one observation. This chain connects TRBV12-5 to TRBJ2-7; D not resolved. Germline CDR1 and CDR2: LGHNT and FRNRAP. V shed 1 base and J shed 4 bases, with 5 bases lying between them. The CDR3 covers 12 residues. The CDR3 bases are TGTGCTAGTGGTTTGGCGCAGTACGAGCAGTACTTC. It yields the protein CASGLAQYEQYF.

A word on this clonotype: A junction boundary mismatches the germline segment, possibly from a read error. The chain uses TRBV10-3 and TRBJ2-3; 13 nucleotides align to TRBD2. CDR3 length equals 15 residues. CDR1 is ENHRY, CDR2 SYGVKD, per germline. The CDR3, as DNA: TGTGCCAGCAGTGAACTAGCGGGGGGGCCAGATACGCAGTATTTT. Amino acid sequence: CASSELAGGPDTQYF.

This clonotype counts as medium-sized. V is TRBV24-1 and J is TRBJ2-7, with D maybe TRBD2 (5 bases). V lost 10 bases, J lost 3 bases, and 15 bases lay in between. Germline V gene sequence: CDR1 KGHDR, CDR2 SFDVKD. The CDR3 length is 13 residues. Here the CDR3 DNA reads TGTGCCACTGCCCGCGGGTTAGGCTACGAGCAGTACTTC. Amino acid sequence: CATARGLGYEQYF.

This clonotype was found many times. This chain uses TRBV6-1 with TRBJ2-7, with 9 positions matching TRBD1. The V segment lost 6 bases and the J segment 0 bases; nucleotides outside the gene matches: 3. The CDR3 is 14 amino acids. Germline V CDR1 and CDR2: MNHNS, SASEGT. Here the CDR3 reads CASRPGQGSYEQYF. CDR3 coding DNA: TGTGCCAGCAGACCGGGACAGGGCTCCTACGAGCAGTACTTC.

CDR3 protein: CSARLTGNEQFF. CDR3 DNA sequence: TGCAGTGCTAGGCTGACGGGTAATGAGCAGTTCTTC. The V gene is TRBV20-1, the J gene TRBJ2-1; D uncertain. There are 12 residues in the CDR3. Germline CDR1 reads DFQATT; CDR2 reads SNEGSKA (reference sequence). Between the trimmed V and J ends, which lost 3 bases and 7 bases, there was a span of 10 bases.

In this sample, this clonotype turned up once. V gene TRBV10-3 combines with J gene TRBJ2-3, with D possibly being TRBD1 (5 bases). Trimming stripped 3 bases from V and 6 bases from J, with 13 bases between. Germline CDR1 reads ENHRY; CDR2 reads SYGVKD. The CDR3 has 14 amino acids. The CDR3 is CAISEDREYDTQYF. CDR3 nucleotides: TGTGCCATCAGTGAAGACAGAGAGTACGATACGCAGTATTTT.